Below, one TCR beta chain is given with its context. This clonotype was picked up a small number of times. Its antigen is currently not known. Base qualities are missing; no much larger clone stands one base away. The data are from a study (dated by TCRdb to the mid-2010s). Library method: RT-PCR. The instrument was an Illumina MiSeq. Using fastp at Q25 and MiXCR, TCRdb reprocessed the public reads and kept productive beta chains. All rows with the same CDR3 protein become a single entry with the most common DNA and genes. Across this sample there are hundreds of thousands of distinct CDR3 sequences, with 14% seen only once. Together, the top ten hold 3% to 4.5% of the sample. From the cysteine through the phenylalanine, the CDR3 covers 15 amino acids. Solely the CDR3 DNA is kept, with 45 bases framed from the first base. CDR1 and CDR2, looked up from the germline V gene (reference sequence), are LGHDT and YNNKEL. The trim is 0 bases for V and 7 bases for J, with a gap of 15 bases between the germline ends.

The chain is made from TRBV3-1 and TRBJ2-5, with the D gene tentatively TRBD1 or TRBD2, based on 6 matching bases in each. The sample was memory CD4+ T cells from blood. The receptor was isolated from a female donor in good health, serving as a healthy control. Here the CDR3 is given as CASSQELGAEGTQYF. At the DNA level, the sequence is TGTGCCAGCAGCCAAGAGTTGGGGGCGGAGGGGACCCAGTACTTC.